The present T cell receptor beta chain was sequenced within a study of cytomegalovirus exposure and HLA in healthy donors. PCR was performed using 60 Vbeta and 13 Jbeta primers. The table came from immunoSEQ multiplex PCR; TCRdb's copy has only in-frame clones and leaves some out. This table has about 120,000 clones, approximately 80% appearing once. Comment on this clone: Its antigen is undetermined.

V dropped 3 bases and J dropped 2; count of bases not matched to a gene: 4. Looked up from germline, CDR1 is SGHTA and CDR2 is FQGNSA. The CDR3 has 15 amino acids. General observations from the study: As a later analysis revealed, the rate of TCR association differed by HLA locus, with DRB1 most and HLA-C fewest.

The specimen sequenced was PBMCs. The rearrangement links TRBV7-2 to TRBJ2-7, with 10 bases fitting TRBD1. This receptor was identified in a woman aged 40 to 50 in good health and CMV-seropositive. The CDR3 coding sequence is TGTGCCAGCAGCTTTACCGGGACAGGGGCCTACGAGCAGTACTTC. Residues: CASSFTGTGAYEQYF. Full variable domain (missing parts from reference TRBV7-2 and TRBJ2-7): GAGVSQSPSNKVTEKGKDVELRCDPISGHTALYWYRQSLGQGLEFLIYFQGNSAPDKSGLPSDRFSAERTGGSVSTLTIQRTQQEDSAVYLCASSFTGTGAYEQYFGPGTRLTVT.